The sequence of this T cell receptor (beta chain) was determined in a study of T cells in Graves' hyperthyroidism and ophthalmopathy. Study findings and constraints: Clonotypes that were expanded in thyroid above 0.001 mostly appeared in blood too.

Points on this clonotype: What it binds is unknown.

The study excluded patients with uncontrolled infection, other autoimmune disease, pregnancy or lactation. It was over 9.5 ml of fresh peripheral blood that supplied the PBMCs. It was RNA transcripts that yielded the amplified TCR beta CDR3 regions. A first-round RT-PCR of the TCR CDR3 used the HTBI primer set. One entry per CDR3 protein, called by TCRdb with MiXCR from the multiplex PCR reads. The profile shows approximately 530,000 distinct CDR3 sequences, about 20% of them singletons. Sequencing input: blood. The sequence was obtained from a man aged 40-49 years with Graves' ophthalmopathy.

The CDR3 spells CASSLGAEWSEQYF. The CDR3 DNA is TGTGCCAGCAGTTTAGGGGCAGAGTGGAGTGAGCAGTACTTC. The V gene is TRBV12-3 or TRBV12-4, the J gene TRBJ2-7; no clear D. V dropped 1 base and J dropped 7 bases, with 14 bases sitting between them. The CDR3 is 14 amino acids.